These T cell receptor beta chains were read from a single sample in a study of CD8+CD57+ T cells in acquired aplastic anemia. TCRdb re-analysed the reads in MiXCR, keeping a single row per CDR3 protein. The table records under 500,000 distinct CDR3 sequences, approximately 32% of them present only once. Sequencing was done on a sample of sorted CD4+, CD8+, or CD8+CD57+ T cells (not recorded which) from PBMCs. Receptors originate from a human donor with aplastic anemia. Both conserved end residues are part of each CDR3. D genes are given only for firm matches. Expanded clones get a size class; other rows say once, few or many, or leave the size out.

J: TRBJ2-7; V: TRBV15; D: .; size: .; CDR3: CATSRDLDHEQYF; DNA: TGTGCCACCAGCAGAGACTTGGACCACGAGCAGTACTTC
J: TRBJ1-2; V: TRBV29-1; D: .; size: few; CDR3: CSVDPIAGASSYGYTF; DNA: TGCAGCGTTGACCCAATAGCAGGGGCCTCTAGCTATGGCTACACCTTC
J: TRBJ1-5; V: TRBV4-2; D: .; size: .; CDR3: CASSPIRHWGGGYSNQPQHF; DNA: TGTGCCAGCAGCCCTATACGACATTGGGGCGGGGGTTATAGCAATCAGCCCCAGCATTTT
J: TRBJ2-1; V: TRBV19; D: TRBD1; size: .; CDR3: CASSIGTGLRIYNEQFF; DNA: TGTGCCAGTAGTATAGGGACAGGGTTAAGGATATACAATGAGCAGTTCTTC
J: TRBJ1-3; V: TRBV6-1; D: .; size: .; CDR3: CASRTGNGNTIYF; DNA: TGTGCCAGCAGGACGGGGAATGGAAACACCATATATTTT
J: TRBJ2-1; V: TRBV11-2; D: TRBD2; size: .; CDR3: CASSKRTSGDNEQFF; DNA: TGTGCCAGCAGCAAACGGACTAGCGGGGACAATGAGCAGTTCTTC
J: TRBJ2-7; V: TRBV5-1; D: .; size: .; CDR3: CASRPIADPSYEQYF; DNA: TGCGCCAGCAGACCAATCGCGGACCCCTCCTACGAGCAGTACTTC
J: TRBJ1-2; V: TRBV20-1; D: .; size: many; CDR3: CSARDVQGGLGYTF; DNA: TGCAGTGCTAGAGATGTACAGGGTGGTCTGGGCTACACCTTC
J: TRBJ1-3; V: TRBV5-5; D: TRBD1; size: few; CDR3: CASSVRGHSGNTIYF; DNA: TGTGCCAGCAGCGTCAGGGGGCATTCAGGAAACACCATATATTTT
J: TRBJ2-2; V: TRBV19; D: TRBD2; size: once; CDR3: CASSFLAGGPTGELFF; DNA: TGTGCCAGCAGCTTCCTAGCGGGGGGGCCCACCGGGGAGCTGTTTTTT
J: TRBJ1-6; V: TRBV10-2; D: .; size: .; CDR3: CASSEPGSPLHF; DNA: TGCGCCAGCAGTGAGCCGGGATCCCCCCTCCACTTT
J: TRBJ1-1; V: TRBV10-3; D: .; size: .; CDR3: CAISESRLRTAEENTEAFF; DNA: TGTGCCATCAGTGAGTCGAGGTTAAGGACAGCGGAGGAGAACACTGAAGCTTTCTTT
J: TRBJ2-6; V: TRBV11-1; D: .; size: few; CDR3: CASSLDRASAGANVLTF; DNA: TGTGCCAGCAGCTTAGACAGGGCGTCTGCTGGGGCCAACGTCCTGACTTTC
J: TRBJ1-5; V: TRBV6-1; D: TRBD1; size: .; CDR3: CASSKSGGRGNQPQHF; DNA: TGTGCCAGCAGTAAATCAGGGGGTAGGGGCAATCAGCCCCAGCATTTT
J: TRBJ2-7; V: TRBV4-2; D: .; size: .; CDR3: CASSQDYRHTSTYEQYF; DNA: TGTGCCAGCAGCCAAGATTATAGACACACGTCAACCTACGAGCAGTACTTC
J: TRBJ1-1; V: TRBV4-1; D: .; size: .; CDR3: CASSQGGGLGNTEAFF; DNA: TGCGCCAGCAGCCAAGGCGGAGGCCTGGGGAACACTGAAGCTTTCTTT
J: TRBJ2-7; V: TRBV10-3; D: TRBD1; size: .; CDR3: CAIQGAVSYERYF; DNA: TGTGCCATCCAGGGGGCCGTCTCCTACGAGCGGTACTTC
J: TRBJ2-5; V: TRBV9; D: TRBD1; size: few; CDR3: CASSAGQGRETQYF; DNA: TGTGCCAGCAGCGCCGGACAGGGGCGGGAGACCCAGTACTTC
J: TRBJ1-2; V: TRBV7-2; D: .; size: once; CDR3: CASSLHSNYGYTF; DNA: TGTGCCAGCAGCTTACACAGTAACTATGGCTACACCTTC
J: TRBJ1-4; V: TRBV9; D: TRBD1; size: .; CDR3: CASSVAGQGVEKLFF; DNA: TGTGCCAGCAGCGTAGCGGGGCAGGGGGTTGAAAAACTGTTTTTT
J: TRBJ1-6; V: TRBV19; D: .; size: many; CDR3: CASSSVNRNSPLHF; DNA: TGTGCCAGCTCCTCAGTAAACCGAAATTCACCCCTCCACTTT
J: TRBJ1-2; V: TRBV4-1; D: .; size: .; CDR3: CASSHLSGRPMGGYTF; DNA: TGCGCCAGCAGCCACCTCTCGGGCAGGCCAATGGGTGGCTACACCTTC
J: TRBJ1-4; V: TRBV24-1; D: .; size: .; CDR3: CATSRSRFFNEKLFF; DNA: TGTGCCACCAGCCGGTCTCGCTTTTTTAATGAAAAACTGTTTTTT
J: TRBJ2-5; V: TRBV11-2; D: TRBD1; size: .; CDR3: CASSSGTGAETQYF; DNA: TGTGCCAGCAGCTCCGGGACAGGGGCAGAGACCCAGTACTTC
J: TRBJ1-2; V: TRBV7-2; D: .; size: .; CDR3: CASSLSLRGIGYTF; DNA: TGTGCCAGCAGCTTATCGCTCCGGGGCATTGGCTACACCTTC
J: TRBJ1-2; V: TRBV29-1; D: TRBD1; size: .; CDR3: CSARTGDNYGYTF; DNA: TGCAGCGCAAGGACAGGGGATAACTATGGCTACACCTTC
J: TRBJ2-5; V: TRBV2; D: .; size: .; CDR3: CASSVGTRETQYF; DNA: TGTGCCAGCAGTGTAGGGACCAGGGAGACCCAGTACTTC
J: TRBJ2-2; V: TRBV20-1; D: .; size: .; CDR3: CSARVGLNTPGELFF; DNA: TGCAGTGCTAGAGTTGGACTAAATACTCCCGGGGAGCTGTTTTTT
J: TRBJ2-1; V: TRBV7-3; D: .; size: .; CDR3: CASRFGAGKYIEQFF; DNA: TGTGCCAGCAGGTTCGGGGCAGGAAAATACATTGAGCAGTTCTTC
J: TRBJ1-1; V: TRBV19; D: .; size: .; CDR3: CASGSRRAQNTEAFF; DNA: TGTGCCAGTGGTTCGCGGCGAGCACAGAACACTGAAGCTTTCTTT
J: TRBJ1-2; V: TRBV30; D: TRBD1; size: .; CDR3: CAWKGDRDYGYTF; DNA: TGTGCCTGGAAAGGCGACAGGGACTATGGCTACACCTTC
J: TRBJ1-1; V: TRBV6-1; D: .; size: .; CDR3: CASSAKDNTEAFF; DNA: TGTGCCAGCAGTGCCAAGGACAACACTGAAGCTTTCTTT
J: TRBJ1-2; V: TRBV15; D: .; size: many; CDR3: CATSRDTANYGYTF; DNA: TGTGCCACCAGCAGAGATACAGCTAACTATGGCTACACCTTC
J: TRBJ2-7; V: TRBV12-3/TRBV12-4; D: TRBD1; size: .; CDR3: CASRELRDRVFYEQYF; DNA: TGTGCCAGCAGAGAACTCCGGGACAGGGTCTTCTACGAGCAGTACTTC
J: TRBJ1-2; V: TRBV7-8; D: TRBD1; size: many; CDR3: CASSPRQGDGYTF; DNA: TGTGCCAGCAGCCCCCGACAGGGGGATGGCTACACCTTC
J: TRBJ2-1; V: TRBV27; D: .; size: .; CDR3: CASSTLWVGGRNEQFF; DNA: TGTGCCAGCAGCACTCTATGGGTGGGGGGGCGCAATGAGCAGTTCTTC
J: TRBJ1-5; V: TRBV19; D: TRBD1; size: many; CDR3: CASHRDRGGNQPQHF; DNA: TGTGCCAGCCACCGGGACAGGGGAGGCAATCAGCCCCAGCATTTT
J: TRBJ1-1; V: TRBV6-1; D: TRBD1; size: few; CDR3: CASSGTTGLADTEAFF; DNA: TGTGCCAGCAGTGGCACGACAGGGTTGGCTGACACTGAAGCTTTCTTT
J: TRBJ2-3; V: TRBV24-1; D: .; size: .; CDR3: CATSGRTRRGF; DNA: TGTGCCACCAGTGGTAGAACCAGACGGGGGTTT
J: TRBJ2-2; V: TRBV10-3; D: .; size: many; CDR3: CAIRREPGELFF; DNA: TGTGCCATCAGACGGGAGCCCGGGGAGCTGTTTTTT